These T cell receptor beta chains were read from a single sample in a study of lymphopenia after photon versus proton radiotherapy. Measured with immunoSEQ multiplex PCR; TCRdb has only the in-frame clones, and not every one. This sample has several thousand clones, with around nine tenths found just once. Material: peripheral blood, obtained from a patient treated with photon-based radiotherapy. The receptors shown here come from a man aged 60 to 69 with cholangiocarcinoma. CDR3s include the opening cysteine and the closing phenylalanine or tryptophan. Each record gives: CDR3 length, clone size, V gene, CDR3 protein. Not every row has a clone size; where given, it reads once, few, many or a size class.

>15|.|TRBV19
CASSKGYRSNQPQHF
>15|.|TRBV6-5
CASRATGGYNSPLHF
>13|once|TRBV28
CASSTYSTDTQYF
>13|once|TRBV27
CASSFGGQDGYTF
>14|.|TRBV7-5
CVRRIHDRGDEQYF
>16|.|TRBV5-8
CASSLRQGRGTDTQYF
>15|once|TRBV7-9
CASSLSEGGGETQYF
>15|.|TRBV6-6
CASSYSRTVNQPQHF
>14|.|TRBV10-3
CAISARDRPPLAFF
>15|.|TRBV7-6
CASSLGGGSGNTIYF
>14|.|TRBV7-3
CASSLNAVTDTQYF
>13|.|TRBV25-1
CASSAVVEETQYF
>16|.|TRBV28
CASSSLTTFSGNTIYF
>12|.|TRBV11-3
CASSLETGWAFF
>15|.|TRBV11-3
CASSAVGQSTGELFF
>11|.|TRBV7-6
CASSYEETQYF
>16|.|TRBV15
CATSRDGGATNEKLFF
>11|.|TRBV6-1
CASSQSYEQYF
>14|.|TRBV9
CASSAAGVPWEQYF
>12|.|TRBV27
CASKSGNYEQYF
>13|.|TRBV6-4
CASSRTGYNEQFF
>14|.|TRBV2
CASSQGAIFQPQHF
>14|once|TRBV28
CASSPGDGYQPQHF
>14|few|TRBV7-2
CASSPPEGADTQYF
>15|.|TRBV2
CASSERTSGNYEQYF
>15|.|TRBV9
CASSFLLTGADTQYF
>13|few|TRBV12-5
CASGSLTGRGYTF
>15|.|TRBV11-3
CASSARQGASEKLFF
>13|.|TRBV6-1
CASMANMNTEAFF
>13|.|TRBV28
CATGTSGTYEQYF
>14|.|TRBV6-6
CASSYSEFVYEQYF
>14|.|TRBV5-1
CASSLAWGTDTQYF
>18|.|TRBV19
CASSTNGGASPWGNEQFF
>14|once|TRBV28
CASRKPGGLGEQFF
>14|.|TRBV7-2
CASSSGTYNEKLFF
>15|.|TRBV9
CASSAEEGQGHEQFF
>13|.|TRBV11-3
CASSLSRGGEQYF
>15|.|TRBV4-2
CASSSTTDNSYEQYF
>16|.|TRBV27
CASRGTGGSGNQPQHF
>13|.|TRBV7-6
CASSLDGNSGYTF
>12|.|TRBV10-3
CASGPYTGELFF
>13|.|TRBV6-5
CASRQGSGNTIYF
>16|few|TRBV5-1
CASSLWASGSTDTQYF
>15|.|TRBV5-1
CASSGSRMHSYEQYF
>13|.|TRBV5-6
CASSPPRNSPLHF
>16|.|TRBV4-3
CASSQDLSRVNEKLFF
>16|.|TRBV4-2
CASSPPQGRRVYGYTF
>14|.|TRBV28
CASSSTGPDVTQYF
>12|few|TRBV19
CASSSDNVDQYF
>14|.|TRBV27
CASSRMATGNIQYF
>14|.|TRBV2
CASRRQGQTDTQYF
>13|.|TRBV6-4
CASSDGTGRGYTF
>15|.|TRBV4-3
CASSQEDRGNGELFF
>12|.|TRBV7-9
CASSLENRKAFF
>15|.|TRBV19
CAVSPGLAVQETQYF